This T cell receptor (beta chain) was recorded in a study of cytotoxic CD8 clonotypes in ibrutinib-treated CLL. TCRdb keeps only in-frame clones here, not all; method: immunoSEQ multiplex PCR. The sample lists around 70,000 clones, around 82% occurring once. The receptor was derived from a human donor with chronic lymphocytic leukemia. This sample comprised PBMCs, obtained at disease progression, from a patient treated with ibrutinib.

CDR3 loop: CASSGGVAQETQYF. The CDR3 DNA is TGTGCCAGCAGCGGGGGCGTGGCCCAAGAGACCCAGTACTTC. The rearrangement links TRBV9 to TRBJ2-5, with D possibly being TRBD1 (5 bases). V was clipped by 3 bases and J by 1 base, with 10 bases between them. The CDR3 runs to 14 residues. Germline CDR1 reads SGDLS; CDR2 reads YYNGEE.